The 8 T cell receptor beta chains listed next were all sequenced from one sample in a study of blood T cell repertoires in COVID-19. Generated by immunoSEQ multiplex PCR, the TCRdb table keeps only in-frame clones and is missing some. The table records about 240,000 clones, 85% to 90% of them present only once. The source material was peripheral blood. Source of these receptors: a man in his 60s with acute or convalescent COVID-19.

This rearrangement joins TRBV15 to TRBJ2-5; no clear D. Trimming left V 5 bases short and J 0 bases short, with 7 bases between. Germline loops: CDR1 LNHNV, CDR2 YYDKDF (reference sequence). The CDR3 is 13 residues long. CDR3 nucleotides: TGTGCCACCAGCTCTAGGTACCAAGAGACCCAGTACTTC. As protein: CATSSRYQETQYF.

The chain has TRBV28 and TRBJ2-5; D is unresolved. Germline CDR1 is MDHEN and CDR2 is SYDVKM. V was trimmed by 7 bases and J by 0 bases, leaving 12 bases between them. The CDR3 is 14 amino acids. CDR3 sequence: CASTPRRHQETQYF. The CDR3 DNA sequence: TGTGCCAGCACCCCGCGGCGGCACCAAGAGACCCAGTACTTC.

The CDR3 protein is CASSVGPDPYNSPLHF. For the CDR3, the DNA is TGTGCCAGCAGCGTAGGTCCAGATCCCTATAATTCACCCCTCCACTTT. The rearrangement uses TRBV9 and TRBJ1-6; no reliable D call. V was clipped by 0 bases and J by 2 bases, with 9 bases between them. The CDR3 extends over 16 amino acids. Germline V CDR1 and CDR2: SGDLS, YYNGEE.

This sequence joins TRBV5-6 and TRBJ2-2; the D gene is possibly TRBD1 (5 bases). The CDR3 covers 16 residues. V lost 0 bases and J 3 bases, leaving 12 bases between the germline ends. Germline CDR1 is SGHDT and CDR2 is YYEEEE. CDR3 region: CASSLVFRADTGELFF. In nucleotides, the CDR3 is TGTGCCAGCAGCTTGGTCTTCAGGGCGGACACCGGGGAGCTGTTTTTT.

J is TRBJ2-3 and V is TRBV12-5; 13 bases fit TRBD2. Germline V gene data show CDR1 as LGHNT and CDR2 as FRNRAP. V dropped 6 bases and J dropped 4; count of bases not matched to a gene: 4. CDR3 length equals 15 residues. The chain's CDR3 is CASGWTSGSPDTQYF. The CDR3, as DNA: TGTGCTAGTGGCTGGACTAGCGGGAGTCCAGATACGCAGTATTTT.

This chain links TRBV18 with TRBJ2-7; a possible D gene is TRBD1 (5 bases). The CDR3 is made up of 15 amino acids. The germline V and J ends were trimmed by 0 bases and 3 bases, with 12 bases remaining between them. Germline V gene data show CDR1 as KGHSH and CDR2 as LQKENI. The chain's CDR3 is CASSPPYYTGYEQYF. CDR3 bases: TGTGCCAGCTCACCACCGTATTATACAGGCTACGAGCAGTACTTC.

The chain combines TRBV5-1 with TRBJ2-1; D not certain. The CDR3 consists of 15 residues. Germline V gives CDR1 SGHRS, CDR2 YFSETQ. Trimming took 3 bases from V and 0 from J, leaving 10 bases between them. The CDR3 reads CASSSQTHSYNEQFF. Here the CDR3 DNA reads TGCGCCAGCAGCTCTCAGACACACTCCTACAATGAGCAGTTCTTC.

This clone was observed a few times. This chain uses TRBV5-4 with TRBJ1-3; a weak D match, TRBD1 (6 bases). Germline V gene sequence: CDR1 SGHNT, CDR2 YYREEE (reference sequence). Deletions cut 2 bases from V and 2 bases from J, with 14 bases between. The CDR3 has 16 amino acids. The CDR3, as DNA: TGTGCCAGCAGCTTTAGGCTTAAGGGGGCTGGAAACACCATATATTTT. Amino acids: CASSFRLKGAGNTIYF.